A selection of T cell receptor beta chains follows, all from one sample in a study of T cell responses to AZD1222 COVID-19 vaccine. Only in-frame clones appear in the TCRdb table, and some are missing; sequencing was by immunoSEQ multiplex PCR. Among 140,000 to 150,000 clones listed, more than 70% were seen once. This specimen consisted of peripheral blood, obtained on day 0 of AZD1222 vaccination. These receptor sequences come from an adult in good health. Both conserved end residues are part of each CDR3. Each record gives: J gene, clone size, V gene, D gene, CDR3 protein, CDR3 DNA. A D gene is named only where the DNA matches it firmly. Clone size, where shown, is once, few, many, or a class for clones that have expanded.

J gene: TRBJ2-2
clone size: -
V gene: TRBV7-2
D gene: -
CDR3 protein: CASSFSGPGELFF
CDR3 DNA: TGTGCCAGCAGCTTTTCAGGTCCCGGGGAGCTGTTTTTT

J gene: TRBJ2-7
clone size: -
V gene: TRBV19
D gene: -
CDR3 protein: CASSSTGSSYEQYF
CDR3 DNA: TGTGCCAGTAGTAGTACAGGGAGCTCCTACGAGCAGTACTTC

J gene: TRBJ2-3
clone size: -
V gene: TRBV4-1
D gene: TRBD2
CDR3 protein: CASSQEGGGTTDTQYF
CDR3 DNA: TGCGCCAGCAGCCAAGAAGGCGGGGGAACCACAGATACGCAGTATTTT

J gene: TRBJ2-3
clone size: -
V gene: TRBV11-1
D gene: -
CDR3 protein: CASSLWTSTDTQYF
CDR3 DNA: TGTGCCAGCAGCTTATGGACAAGCACAGATACGCAGTATTTT

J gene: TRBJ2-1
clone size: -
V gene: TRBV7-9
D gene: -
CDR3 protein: CASSSGAKFGEQFF
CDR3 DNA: TGTGCCAGCAGCTCTGGGGCCAAGTTTGGAGAGCAGTTCTTC

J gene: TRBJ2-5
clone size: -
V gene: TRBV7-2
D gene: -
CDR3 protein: CASSSLWRGNQETQYF
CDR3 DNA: TGTGCCAGCAGCTCCCTGTGGCGGGGAAACCAAGAGACCCAGTACTTC

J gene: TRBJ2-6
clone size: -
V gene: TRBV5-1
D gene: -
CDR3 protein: CASSRFTGTGANVLTF
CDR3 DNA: TGCGCCAGCAGTCGATTTACAGGGACTGGGGCCAACGTCCTGACTTTC

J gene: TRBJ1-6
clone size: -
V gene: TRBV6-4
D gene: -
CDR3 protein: CASSDPLKQGTPFSPLHF
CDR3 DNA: TGTGCCAGCAGTGACCCCCTTAAGCAGGGCACCCCCTTTTCACCCCTCCACTTT

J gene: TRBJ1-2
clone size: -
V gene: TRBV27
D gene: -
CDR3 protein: CASSDGPRRGGYTF
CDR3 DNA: TGTGCCAGCAGTGACGGGCCGAGGCGGGGTGGCTACACCTTC

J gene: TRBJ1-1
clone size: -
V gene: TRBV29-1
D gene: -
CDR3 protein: CSVEGVVQGGTEAFF
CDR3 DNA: TGCAGCGTTGAAGGAGTGGTACAGGGCGGCACTGAAGCTTTCTTT

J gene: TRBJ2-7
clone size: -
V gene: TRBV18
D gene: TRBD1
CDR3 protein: CASSVSATGGRYEQYF
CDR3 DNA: TGTGCCAGCTCAGTGTCAGCGACAGGGGGTCGGTACGAGCAGTACTTC

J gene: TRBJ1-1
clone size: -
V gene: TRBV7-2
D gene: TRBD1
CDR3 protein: CASSFVEGATEAFF
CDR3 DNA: TGTGCCAGCAGCTTTGTGGAGGGGGCGACTGAAGCTTTCTTT

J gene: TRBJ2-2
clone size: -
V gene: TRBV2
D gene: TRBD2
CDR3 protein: CASSPTSGAITGELFF
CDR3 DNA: TGTGCCAGCAGCCCAACTAGCGGGGCGATCACCGGGGAGCTGTTTTTT

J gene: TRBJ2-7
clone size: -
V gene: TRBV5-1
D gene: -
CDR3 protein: CASSLAGPYEQYF
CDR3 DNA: TGCGCCAGCAGCTTGGCCGGACCCTACGAGCAGTACTTC

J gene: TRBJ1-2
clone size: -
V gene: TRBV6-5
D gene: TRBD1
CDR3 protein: CASSLDRVNYGYTF
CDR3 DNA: TGTGCCAGCAGTTTAGACAGGGTTAACTATGGCTACACCTTC

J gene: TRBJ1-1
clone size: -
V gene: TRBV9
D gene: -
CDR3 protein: CASSDLQGRTEAFF
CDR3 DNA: TGTGCCAGCAGCGACTTACAGGGCCGGACTGAAGCTTTCTTT

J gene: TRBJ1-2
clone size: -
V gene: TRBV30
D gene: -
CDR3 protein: CAWSVSTVANYGYTF
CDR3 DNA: TGTGCCTGGAGTGTTTCCACAGTAGCTAACTATGGCTACACCTTC

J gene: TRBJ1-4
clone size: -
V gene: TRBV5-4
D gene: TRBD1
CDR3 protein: CASSLQGAEEKLFF
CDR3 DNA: TGTGCCAGCAGCTTACAGGGGGCCGAAGAAAAACTGTTTTTT

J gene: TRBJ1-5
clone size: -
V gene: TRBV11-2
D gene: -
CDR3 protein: CASSSDVNGQPQHF
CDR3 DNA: TGTGCCAGCAGCTCGGACGTCAACGGCCAGCCCCAGCATTTT

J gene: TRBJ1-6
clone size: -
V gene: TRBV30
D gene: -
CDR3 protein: CAWSVTRRHSPLHF
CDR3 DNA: TGTGCCTGGAGTGTAACAAGGAGACATTCACCCCTCCACTTT

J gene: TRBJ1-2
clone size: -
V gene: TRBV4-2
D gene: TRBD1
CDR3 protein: CASSQDGAGTAYGYTF
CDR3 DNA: TGTGCCAGCAGCCAAGATGGAGCGGGGACAGCCTATGGCTACACCTTC

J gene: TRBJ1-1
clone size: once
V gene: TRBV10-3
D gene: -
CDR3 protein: CAISDKVNTEAFF
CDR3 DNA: TGTGCCATCAGTGATAAGGTGAACACTGAAGCTTTCTTT

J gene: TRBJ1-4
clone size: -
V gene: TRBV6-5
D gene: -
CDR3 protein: CASSPGRREKLFF
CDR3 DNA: TGTGCCAGCAGCCCCGGGCGCCGTGAAAAACTGTTTTTT

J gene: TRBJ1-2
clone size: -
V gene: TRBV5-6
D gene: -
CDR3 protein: CASSLGEASNYGYTF
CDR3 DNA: TGTGCCAGCAGCTTAGGGGAGGCTTCTAACTATGGCTACACCTTC

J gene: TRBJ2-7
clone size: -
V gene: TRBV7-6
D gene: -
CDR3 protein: CASSLDTTANSYEQYF
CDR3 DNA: TGTGCCAGCAGCTTAGATACGACAGCAAACTCCTACGAGCAGTACTTC

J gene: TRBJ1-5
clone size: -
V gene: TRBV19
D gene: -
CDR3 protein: CASSLGAVNQPQHF
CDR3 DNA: TGTGCCAGTAGCCTCGGGGCAGTAAATCAGCCCCAGCATTTT

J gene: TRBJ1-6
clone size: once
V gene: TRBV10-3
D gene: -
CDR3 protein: CAISEVGQYNSPLHF
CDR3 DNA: TGTGCCATCAGTGAGGTCGGACAGTATAATTCACCCCTCCACTTT

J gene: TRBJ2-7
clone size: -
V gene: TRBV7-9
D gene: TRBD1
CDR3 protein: CASSLGQGEGYEQYF
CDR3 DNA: TGTGCCAGCAGCTTAGGACAGGGGGAGGGTTACGAGCAGTACTTC

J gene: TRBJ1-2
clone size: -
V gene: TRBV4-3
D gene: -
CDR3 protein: CASSQVEGSFNYGYTF
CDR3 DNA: TGCGCCAGCAGCCAAGTCGAGGGCAGTTTTAACTATGGCTACACCTTC

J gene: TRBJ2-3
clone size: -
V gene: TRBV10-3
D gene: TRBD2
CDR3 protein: CAISLRPSGGSTDTQYF
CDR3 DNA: TGTGCCATCAGTCTTAGGCCTAGCGGGGGGTCTACAGATACGCAGTATTTT

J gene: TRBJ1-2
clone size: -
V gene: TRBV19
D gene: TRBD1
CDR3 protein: CASSPGTGILYGYTF
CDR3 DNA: TGTGCCAGTAGTCCAGGGACAGGGATTTTATATGGCTACACCTTC

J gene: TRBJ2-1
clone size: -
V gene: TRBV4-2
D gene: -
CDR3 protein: CASSSAEAGTYNEQFF
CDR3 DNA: TGTGCCAGCAGCTCGGCCGAAGCGGGCACCTACAATGAGCAGTTCTTC

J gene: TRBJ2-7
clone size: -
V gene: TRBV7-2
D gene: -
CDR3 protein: CASSTQGGEQYF
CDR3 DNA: TGTGCCAGCAGCACACAAGGTGGCGAGCAGTACTTC

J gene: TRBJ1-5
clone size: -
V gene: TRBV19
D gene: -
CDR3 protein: CASSITDAGLYQPQHF
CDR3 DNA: TGTGCCAGTAGTATAACAGACGCGGGGCTATACCAGCCCCAGCATTTT

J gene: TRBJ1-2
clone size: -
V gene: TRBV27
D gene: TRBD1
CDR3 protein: CASSPIPGQGEWGYTF
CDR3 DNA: TGTGCCAGCAGTCCTATTCCGGGACAGGGGGAGTGGGGCTACACCTTC

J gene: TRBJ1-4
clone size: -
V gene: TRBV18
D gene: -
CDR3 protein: CASSPKGEEKLFF
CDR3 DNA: TGTGCCAGCTCACCTAAGGGGGAGGAAAAACTGTTTTTT

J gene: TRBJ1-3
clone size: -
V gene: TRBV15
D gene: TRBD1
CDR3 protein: CATSRKGQGVRNTIYF
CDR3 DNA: TGTGCCACCAGCAGGAAGGGACAGGGTGTGCGAAACACCATATATTTT

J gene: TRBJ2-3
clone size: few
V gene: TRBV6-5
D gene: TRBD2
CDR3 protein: CASRTSGGAVDTQYF
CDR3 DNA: TGTGCCAGCAGGACTAGCGGGGGGGCGGTAGATACGCAGTATTTT

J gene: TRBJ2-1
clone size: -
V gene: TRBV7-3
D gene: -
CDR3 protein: CASSPPPGANNEQFF
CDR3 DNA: TGTGCCAGCAGCCCTCCCCCGGGAGCCAACAATGAGCAGTTCTTC

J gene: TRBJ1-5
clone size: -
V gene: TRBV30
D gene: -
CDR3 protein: CAWSKAGNQPQHF
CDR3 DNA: TGTGCCTGGAGTAAGGCAGGCAATCAGCCCCAGCATTTT

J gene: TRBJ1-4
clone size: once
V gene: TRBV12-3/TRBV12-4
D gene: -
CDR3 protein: CASSFRGPEKLFF
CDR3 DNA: TGTGCCAGCAGTTTCCGGGGACCCGAAAAACTGTTTTTT

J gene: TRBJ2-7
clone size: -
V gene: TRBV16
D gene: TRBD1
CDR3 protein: CASSRDRVEQYF
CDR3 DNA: TGTGCCAGCAGCCGAGACAGGGTCGAGCAGTACTTC

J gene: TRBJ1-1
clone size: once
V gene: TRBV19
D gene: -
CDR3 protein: CASSYLGAGLNTEAFF
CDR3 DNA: TGTGCCAGTTCCTACTTGGGGGCGGGATTGAACACTGAAGCTTTCTTT

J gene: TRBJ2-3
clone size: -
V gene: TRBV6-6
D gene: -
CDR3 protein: CASSYRRGSTDTQYF
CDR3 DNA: TGTGCCAGCAGTTATCGAAGAGGAAGCACAGATACGCAGTATTTT

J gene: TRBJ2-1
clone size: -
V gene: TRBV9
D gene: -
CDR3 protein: CASSVGPEQFF
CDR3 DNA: TGTGCCAGCAGCGTAGGACCTGAGCAGTTCTTC

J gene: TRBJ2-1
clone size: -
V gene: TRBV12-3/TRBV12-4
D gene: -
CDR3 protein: CASSFVEEGGQFF
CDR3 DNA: TGTGCCAGCAGTTTCGTTGAGGAGGGAGGGCAGTTCTTC

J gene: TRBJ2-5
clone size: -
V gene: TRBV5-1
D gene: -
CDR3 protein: CASSFTGTGETQYF
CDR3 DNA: TGCGCCAGCAGCTTCACCGGGACCGGGGAGACCCAGTACTTC

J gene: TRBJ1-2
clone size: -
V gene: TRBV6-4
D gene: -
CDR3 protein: CASSDEAGESYGYTF
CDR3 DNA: TGTGCCAGCAGTGACGAGGCGGGGGAGAGCTATGGCTACACCTTC

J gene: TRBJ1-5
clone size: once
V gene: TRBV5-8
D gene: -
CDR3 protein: CASSRGQTAGQPQHF
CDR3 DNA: TGTGCCAGCAGCCGCGGCCAGACCGCAGGGCAGCCCCAGCATTTT

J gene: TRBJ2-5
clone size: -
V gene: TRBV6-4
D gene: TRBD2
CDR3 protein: CASSARGGEETQYF
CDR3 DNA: TGTGCCAGCAGTGCCCGCGGGGGGGAAGAGACCCAGTACTTC

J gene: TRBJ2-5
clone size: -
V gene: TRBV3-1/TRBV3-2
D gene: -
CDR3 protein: CASSQDRHLETQYF
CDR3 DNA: TGTGCCAGCAGCCAAGATCGTCACCTAGAGACCCAGTACTTC

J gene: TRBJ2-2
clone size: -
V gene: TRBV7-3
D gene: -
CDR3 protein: CASSPPPGTGELFF
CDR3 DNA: TGTGCCAGCAGCCCCCCACCGGGCACCGGGGAGCTGTTTTTT

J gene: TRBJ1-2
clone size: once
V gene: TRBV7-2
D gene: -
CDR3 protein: CASSLNPGTPYGYTF
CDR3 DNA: TGTGCCAGCAGCCTTAATCCAGGCACCCCCTATGGCTACACCTTC

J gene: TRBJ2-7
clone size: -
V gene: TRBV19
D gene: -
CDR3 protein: CASSTKDRGRSKGLEQYF
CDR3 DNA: TGTGCCAGTAGTACCAAGGACAGAGGGCGAAGTAAGGGACTCGAGCAGTACTTC